The 25 T cell receptor beta chains below all came from one sample that was sequenced in a study of control samples from healthy donors and cancer patients. Sequenced by immunoSEQ multiplex PCR; TCRdb stores in-frame clones only, minus some. The sample carries about 120,000 clones, about 87% recorded once. The source material was blood. Every receptor here comes from a man aged 40-49 years in good health.

The chain links TRBV29-1 to TRBJ2-3; either TRBD1 or TRBD2 may supply D (5 bases each). Trimming removed 5 bases from V and 3 bases from J, with 18 bases in between. This CDR3 spans 15 amino acids. The germline V gene encodes CDR1 SQVTM and CDR2 ANQGSEA. CDR3 sequence reads: CSVSGRNARTDTQYF. The CDR3 DNA reads TGCAGCGTTTCGGGGCGGAATGCTAGGACAGATACGCAGTATTTT.

The V gene is TRBV30, the J gene TRBJ2-1, with a weak D call TRBD2 (5 bases). The CDR3 contains 12 residues. Per the germline V gene, CDR1 is GTSNPN and CDR2 is SVGIG (reference sequence). Trimming stripped 2 bases from V and 3 bases from J, with 5 bases between. The CDR3 DNA sequence: TGTGCCTGGAGTCGGGACTACAATGAGCAGTTCTTC. Translating it yields CAWSRDYNEQFF.

The chain is built from TRBV14 and TRBJ2-7; D is perhaps TRBD2 (5 bases). The germline V gene encodes CDR1 SGHDN and CDR2 FVKESK. V dropped 0 bases and J dropped 3 bases, with 12 bases sitting between them. The CDR3 has 15 residues. CDR3 sequence reads: CASSQDDGEIYEQYF. The CDR3 DNA is TGTGCCAGCAGCCAAGACGACGGGGAGATCTACGAGCAGTACTTC.

On this clone itself: A junction boundary mismatches the germline segment, possibly from a read error. The same CDR3 can be traced to other DNA sequences in this sample. The CDR3 nucleotides are TGTGCCAGCAGTCAAGGGACAGTCGTATACCACGAGCAGTACTTC. It is translated as CASSQGTVVYHEQYF. The chain uses TRBV14 and TRBJ2-7, with 7 nucleotides matching TRBD1. The CDR3 loop spans 15 amino acids. CDR1 and CDR2 (germline): SGHDN, FVKESK.

The chain combines TRBV6-5 with TRBJ1-2, with D perhaps TRBD1 (5 bases). Per the germline V gene, CDR1 is MNHEY and CDR2 is SVGAGI. This CDR3 is 14 amino acids long. The ends were cut back, 0 bases at V and 4 bases at J, with 9 bases in the middle. In DNA form, the CDR3 reads TGTGCCAGCAGTTACTCCGGGACCTCCTATGGCTACACCTTC. As protein: CASSYSGTSYGYTF.

The chain has TRBV25-1 and TRBJ1-1; TRBD1 matches at 8 bases. Germline CDR1 and CDR2: MGHDK and SYGVNS. V shed 4 bases, J shed 5 bases, and the junction held 6 bases outside the gene matches. This CDR3 region has 14 residues. CDR3: CASSVARGRTEAFF. Written as DNA, the CDR3 is TGTGCCAGCAGTGTGGCCAGGGGGCGAACTGAAGCTTTCTTT. Combining the CDR3 with reference TRBV25-1 and TRBJ1-1 gives the whole variable domain EADIYQTPRYLVIGTGKKITLECSQTMGHDKMYWYQQDPGMELHLIHYSYGVNSTEKGDLSSESTVSRIRTEHFPLTLESARPSHTSQYLCASSVARGRTEAFFGQGTRLTVV.

The rearrangement links TRBV29-1 to TRBJ1-2, with D maybe TRBD1 (5 bases). Trimming left V 5 bases short and J 5 bases short, with 12 bases between. Germline lookup yields CDR1 SQVTM and CDR2 ANQGSEA. This CDR3 has 12 residues. CDR3 DNA: TGCAGCGTTTGGGGCAGGGAATATGGCTACACCTTC. As protein: CSVWGREYGYTF.

The rearrangement links TRBV29-1 to TRBJ2-1; a weak D match, TRBD1 (6 bases). V lost 2 bases to trimming and J lost 7 bases, with 15 bases between them. The CDR3 totals 14 residues. Germline V gene lookup returns CDR1 SQVTM and CDR2 ANQGSEA. Written as DNA, the CDR3 is TGCAGCGTTGAACGGACAGTCCCGGTGAATGAGCAGTTCTTC. Its protein product is CSVERTVPVNEQFF.

The J gene is TRBJ2-3, the V gene TRBV9; D gene uncertain. The CDR3 length is 15 residues. The V gene lost 0 bases and the J gene lost 4 bases, with 12 bases spanning the gap. Per germline, CDR1 SGDLS and CDR2 YYNGEE. DNA of the CDR3: TGTGCCAGCAGCGTAGGGGGTAGTAATCCAGATACGCAGTATTTT. Translating gives CASSVGGSNPDTQYF.

The chain couples TRBV4-2 to TRBJ1-2, with 9 bases lining up with TRBD1. Germline values: CDR1 LGHNA, CDR2 YNFKEQ. The CDR3 spans 15 residues. Trimming cost V 0 bases and J 8 bases; bases outside gene matches: 7. CDR3 amino acids: CASSQDWGQGEGYTF. As DNA, the CDR3 is TGTGCCAGCAGCCAAGATTGGGGACAGGGCGAGGGCTACACCTTC.

The sample holds one count of this clone. This chain links TRBV5-1 with TRBJ1-1, with D uncertain. Germline CDR1 is SGHRS and CDR2 is YFSETQ. This CDR3 has 12 amino acids. V dropped 4 bases and J dropped 7 bases, with 11 bases sitting between them. The CDR3 bases are TGCGCCAGCAGCGATCCGGGGATTGAAGCTTTCTTT. As protein: CASSDPGIEAFF. The full variable domain, its missing parts supplied by reference TRBV5-1 and TRBJ1-1, is KAGVTQTPRYLIKTRGQQVTLSCSPISGHRSVSWYQQTPGQGLQFLFEYFSETQRNKGNFPGRFSGRQFSNSRSEMNVSTLELGDSALYLCASSDPGIEAFFGQGTRLTVV.

This clone occurred once. J is TRBJ2-7 and V is TRBV19, with D tentatively TRBD2 (6 bases). The CDR3 contains 15 residues. Looked up from germline, CDR1 is LNHDA and CDR2 is SQIVND (reference sequence). Trimming shortened V by 5 bases and J by 9 bases, and 23 bases separated the two germline ends. CDR3 loop: CASSESRDAGGVQYF. In DNA, the CDR3 is TGTGCCAGTAGTGAATCCCGGGACGCAGGAGGGGTGCAGTACTTC.

The chain has TRBV9 and TRBJ2-3; 7 nucleotides match TRBD2. The CDR3 spans 14 residues. CDR1 and CDR2 from the germline V gene are SGDLS and YYNGEE. J was trimmed by 3 bases and V by 2 bases; bases with no gene match: 3. CDR3 in amino acids: CASSVTSLTDTQYF. The DNA of the CDR3 is TGTGCCAGCAGCGTGACTAGCTTGACAGATACGCAGTATTTT.

This clone was counted between two and nine times. The genes are TRBV10-1 and TRBJ2-7; possible D gene TRBD2, 5 bases. Germline V CDR1 and CDR2: WNHNN, SYGVQD (reference sequence). Trimming shortened V by 8 bases and J by 2 bases, and 13 bases separated the two germline ends. There are 13 residues in the CDR3. The CDR3 sequence is CASVSRAAYEQYF. The CDR3 DNA is TGCGCCAGCGTCTCGAGGGCAGCCTACGAGCAGTACTTC.

The chain recombines TRBV30 with TRBJ1-5; 9 nucleotides match TRBD1. V trimming: 3 bases; J trimming: 0 bases; junction bases outside the gene matches: 6. Germline CDR1 GTSNPN, CDR2 SVGIG (reference sequence). This CDR3 has 16 residues. As DNA, the CDR3 is TGTGCCTGGAGCACAGGGGGCTCTTTTAGCAATCAGCCCCAGCATTTT. Translated: CAWSTGGSFSNQPQHF. Combining the CDR3 with reference TRBV30 and TRBJ1-5 gives the whole variable domain SQTIHQWPATLVQPVGSPLSLECTVEGTSNPNLYWYRQAAGRGLQLLFYSVGIGQISSEVPQNLSASRPQDRQFILSSKKLLLSDSGFYLCAWSTGGSFSNQPQHFGDGTRLSIL.

The chain carries TRBV23-1 and TRBJ1-4, with unresolved D. TRBV23-1 is recorded as an ORF, its role being uncertain. The germline V and J ends were trimmed by 0 bases and 0 bases, with 14 bases remaining between them. The CDR3 runs to 18 residues. CDR3 loop: CASSQSNRELSTNEKLFF. The DNA of the CDR3 is TGCGCCAGCAGTCAATCTAATAGGGAACTCTCAACTAATGAAAAACTGTTTTTT.

The rearrangement links TRBV23-1 to TRBJ2-1, with D possibly TRBD1 on 5 matching bases. TRBV23-1 is an open reading frame whose function is uncertain. The V end was cut by 0 bases, the J end by 9 bases, with 18 bases between. CDR3 length: 16 amino acids. The CDR3 DNA reads TGCGCCAGCAGTCAATCCCAAGGCAGGGAAGTGGTTGAGCAGTTCTTC. Amino acid sequence: CASSQSQGREVVEQFF.

The chain joins TRBV5-4 to TRBJ2-3; D uncertain. The CDR3 has 16 amino acids. Trimming left V 4 bases short and J 0 bases short, with 15 bases between. CDR1 is SGHNT and CDR2 is YYREEE in the germline V gene (reference sequence). The CDR3 bases are TGTGCCAGCAGCCGGGCGGTCGCAGACAGCACAGATACGCAGTATTTT. Translation: CASSRAVADSTDTQYF.

The CDR3 loop reads CATSDFSGGYNEQFF. The CDR3 DNA follows: TGTGCCACCAGTGATTTTAGCGGGGGGTACAATGAGCAGTTCTTC. V is TRBV24-1 and J is TRBJ2-1, with 10 bases that match TRBD2. Germline V gene lookup returns CDR1 KGHDR and CDR2 SFDVKD. The CDR3 runs to 15 residues. Trimming removed 1 base from V and 4 bases from J; junction bases left unmatched: 0.

The chain combines TRBV4-3 with TRBJ1-2; D call uncertain. Trimming took 4 bases from V and 3 from J, leaving 12 bases between them. CDR1 is LGHNA, CDR2 YSLEER, per germline. The CDR3 covers 14 residues. In DNA form, the CDR3 reads TGCGCCAGCAGCCCATTTTACGGACACTATGGCTACACCTTC. Translated: CASSPFYGHYGYTF.

CDR3 sequence: CATSLRGLSNEKLFF. The CDR3 region has the DNA TGCGCCACCTCCCTGAGGGGGCTGTCTAATGAAAAACTGTTTTTT. The chain carries TRBV5-1 and TRBJ1-4; 7 bases are a match to TRBD1. This CDR3 region has 15 residues. V lost 9 bases to trimming and J lost 3 bases; unmatched junction nucleotides: 11. Germline-derived CDR1 and CDR2 are SGHRS and YFSETQ.

CDR3 coding DNA: TGTGCCAGCAGTTACTCGGTGGGTCGGGAAAAACTGTTTTTT. Its protein is CASSYSVGREKLFF. The genes are TRBV6-5 and TRBJ1-4; no clear D gene. Trimming took off 0 bases at V and 8 bases at J, with 10 bases between the two ends. The CDR3 loop spans 14 amino acids. Germline V gene data show CDR1 as MNHEY and CDR2 as SVGAGI.

This clone occurred once. J is TRBJ2-2 and V is TRBV3-1 (or the pseudogene TRBV3-2); D is possibly TRBD1 or TRBD2 (5 bases each). The CDR3 is 14 residues long. The V end lost 3 bases, the J end lost 6 bases, and 11 bases lay between the germline ends. CDR1 LGHDT and CDR2 YNNKEL come from the germline V gene (reference sequence). Here the CDR3 reads CASSQGTRAGELFF. CDR3 in DNA: TGTGCCAGCAGCCAGGGGACCCGGGCCGGGGAGCTGTTTTTT.

The chain uses TRBV6-6 and TRBJ2-7; unclear D gene. Germline V gene lookup returns CDR1 MNHNY and CDR2 SVGAGI (reference sequence). This CDR3 region has 11 residues. V was cut by 8 bases and J by 0 bases, with 5 bases left in between. The CDR3: CASGSSYEQYF. CDR3 sequence (DNA): TGTGCCAGCGGTAGCTCCTACGAGCAGTACTTC.

The chain recombines TRBV9 with TRBJ1-3, with a weak D call TRBD1 (5 bases). The CDR3 length is 15 residues. Per germline, CDR1 SGDLS and CDR2 YYNGEE. Trimming removed 2 bases from V and 2 bases from J, with 11 bases in between. The CDR3 DNA reads as TGTGCCAGCAGCGTTTCAAGGGGCACTGGAAACACCATATATTTT. This gives the protein CASSVSRGTGNTIYF.